These 6 T cell receptor beta chains came from one sample sequenced in a study of blood T cell repertoires in COVID-19. The table came from immunoSEQ multiplex PCR; TCRdb's copy has only in-frame clones and leaves some out. The repertoire has hundreds of thousands of clones, 86% of them found once; the top ten carry around 1.9%. Sequenced material: PBMCs or T cells enriched from blood (not recorded which). Receptor source: a woman aged 45-65 years who had recovered from COVID-19.

The V gene is TRBV3-1 (or the pseudogene TRBV3-2), the J gene TRBJ2-3; D is perhaps TRBD2 (5 bases). The germline V gene encodes CDR1 LGHDT and CDR2 YNNKEL (reference sequence). The CDR3 extends over 16 amino acids. Trimming took off 5 bases at V and 6 bases at J, with 21 bases between the two ends. In DNA form, the CDR3 reads TGTGCCAGCAGCTCACCTTTGGGCCGGGAAAGGGATACGCAGTATTTT. Amino acid sequence: CASSSPLGRERDTQYF.

The rearrangement uses TRBV3-1 (or the pseudogene TRBV3-2) and TRBJ2-2; 8 bases match TRBD2. V shed 5 bases, J shed 1 base, and the junction held 9 bases outside the gene matches. This CDR3 is built from 17 residues. CDR1 and CDR2 (germline): LGHDT, YNNKEL (reference sequence). CDR3 nucleotides: TGTGCCAGCAGCTCCTCCTCGGGACTAGGGAACACCGGGGAGCTGTTTTTT. This gives the protein CASSSSSGLGNTGELFF.

The chain joins TRBV9 to TRBJ2-1; 11 bases are a match to TRBD2. The CDR3 totals 15 residues. CDR1 is SGDLS, CDR2 YYNGEE, per germline. J lost 4 bases, V lost 6 bases, and 6 bases had no gene match. The CDR3: CASTLGLADYNEQFF. CDR3 sequence (DNA): TGTGCCAGCACTTTGGGACTAGCGGATTACAATGAGCAGTTCTTC.

The CDR3, as DNA: TGTGCCAGCAAGTCCCATTCCGGGGGTAGAGAAAAACTGTTTTTT. It encodes CASKSHSGGREKLFF. The chain carries TRBV27 and TRBJ1-4; TRBD1 might be the D (5 bases). The CDR3 spans 15 residues. Germline assignment: CDR1 MNHEY and CDR2 SMNVEV (reference sequence). With 7 bases removed from V and 8 bases from J, the gap between germline ends came to 20 bases.

The V and J genes are TRBV7-2 and TRBJ2-5; tentative D call: TRBD2 (6 bases). Germline CDR1 reads SGHTA; CDR2 reads FQGNSA. CDR3 length equals 18 residues. V was pared by 3 bases and J by 0 bases, with 20 bases between. In DNA, the CDR3 is TGTGCCAGCAGCTTGTATTCGGGGAGGAGAAGGTACCAAGAGACCCAGTACTTC. This gives the protein CASSLYSGRRRYQETQYF.

The J gene is TRBJ1-1, the V gene TRBV6-1, with TRBD1 identical over 8 bases. CDR3 size: 14 residues. From germline, CDR1 is MNHNS and CDR2 SASEGT. Trimming removed 5 bases from V and 4 bases from J; junction bases left unmatched: 6. CDR3 sequence: CASSISDRATEAFF. The CDR3 nucleotides read TGTGCCAGCAGTATCTCGGACAGGGCCACTGAAGCTTTCTTT.